This section outlines one TCR beta chain sequence together with its context. What it binds is unknown. This sample is drawn from a study of CD8 T cells in ankylosing spondylitis. Study-wide points: Ankylosing spondylitis blood appeared to be characterized by a TCR beta motif of under ten highly homologous variants.

Quantitative 5'-RACE with molecular barcodes produced the TCR beta libraries. Using its own MiXCR run on the 5' RACE reads, TCRdb lists one record per CDR3 protein. The sample lists about 840,000 distinct CDR3 sequences, approximately 10% occurring once. This TCR came from a male donor with ankylosing spondylitis. The material sequenced was blood, either unsorted or a sorted T cell fraction (not recorded which).

This CDR3 is CASSHLTVGQANYNEQFF. CDR3 sequence (DNA): TGTGCCAGCAGTCATCTCACCGTGGGGCAAGCCAACTACAATGAGCAGTTCTTC. This chain joins TRBV7-6 and TRBJ2-1; a possible D gene is TRBD1 (5 bases). CDR3 size: 18 residues. Germline CDR1 is SGHVS and CDR2 is FNYEAQ. The V end was cut by 6 bases, the J end by 3 bases, with 24 bases between. The full variable domain, in which reference TRBV7-6 and TRBJ2-1 provide the parts outside the CDR3, is GAGVSQSPRYKVTKRGQDVALRCDPISGHVSLYWYRQALGQGPEFLTYFNYEAQQDKSGLPNDRFSAERPEGSISTLTIQRTEQRDSAMYRCASSHLTVGQANYNEQFFGPGTRLTVL.